The 27 T cell receptor beta chains below were found in one sample sequenced in a study of cytomegalovirus exposure and HLA in healthy donors. The primer mix had 60 Vbeta and 13 Jbeta primers. The data were produced by immunoSEQ multiplex PCR, yet TCRdb's version contains in-frame clones alone and is incomplete. The sample lists approximately 210,000 clones; around 80% were seen once. The sample comprised PBMCs. All receptors derive from a man between 35 and 55 years old in good health and CMV-seropositive.

The chain uses TRBV27 and TRBJ1-1, with TRBD1 matching over 7 bases. Germline values: CDR1 MNHEY, CDR2 SMNVEV (reference sequence). Trimming took 4 bases from V and 4 from J; bases not matched to a gene: 6. This CDR3 region has 14 residues. The CDR3 region is CASSSGTALTEAFF. The CDR3 nucleotides are TGTGCCAGCAGTTCAGGGACAGCCCTCACTGAAGCTTTCTTT.

CDR3 nucleotides: TGCAGCGTTGGTTTATTAAAGCCCGGGGAGCTGTTTTTT. It is translated as CSVGLLKPGELFF. This sequence joins TRBV29-1 and TRBJ2-2; D call uncertain. CDR3 length: 13 residues. Germline V gene lookup returns CDR1 SQVTM and CDR2 ANQGSEA. V was shortened by 4 bases and J by 6 bases, with 12 bases between the two germline ends.

The rearrangement links TRBV9 to TRBJ2-7; 9 bases are shared with TRBD2. Germline values: CDR1 SGDLS, CDR2 YYNGEE. The CDR3 runs to 15 residues. V gave up 3 bases and J gave up 7 bases; unmatched junction bases: 11. The CDR3 reads CASSATAGGPREQYF. The CDR3 bases are TGTGCCAGCAGCGCCACCGCGGGAGGGCCAAGAGAGCAGTACTTC.

CDR3 residues: CASSEGQGGNQPQHF. For the CDR3, the DNA is TGTGCCAGCAGTGAAGGACAGGGTGGGAATCAGCCCCAGCATTTT. The gene calls are TRBV6-1 and TRBJ1-5; TRBD1 agrees at 7 bases. Trimming removed 1 base from V and 4 bases from J; junction bases left unmatched: 4. This CDR3 has 15 residues. From germline, CDR1 is MNHNS and CDR2 SASEGT.

The chain has TRBV10-3 and TRBJ2-1, with 7 bases matching TRBD2. Unmatched junction bases numbered 4, after V lost 8 bases and J lost 3 bases. The V gene's germline CDR1 is ENHRY and CDR2 SYGVKD. The CDR3 extends over 13 amino acids. The CDR3 sequence: CAIGPSGYNEQFF. Written as DNA, the CDR3 is TGTGCCATCGGGCCTAGCGGCTACAATGAGCAGTTCTTC.

In this sample, this clone turned up once. The CDR3 spells CATRKEVYSNQPQHF. The CDR3 DNA reads TGTGCCACCAGGAAAGAGGTATACAGCAATCAGCCCCAGCATTTT. The genes are TRBV15 and TRBJ1-5; no reliable D call. The length of the CDR3 is 15 residues. V was pared by 6 bases and J by 1 base, with 13 bases between. The germline V gene has CDR1 LNHNV and CDR2 YYDKDF (reference sequence).

This rearrangement joins TRBV5-8 to TRBJ2-5; D perhaps matches TRBD2 (6 bases). Trimming took off 0 bases at V and 5 bases at J, with 11 bases between the two ends. This CDR3 has 14 amino acids. Germline assignment: CDR1 SGHTS and CDR2 YDEGEE. The CDR3 region has the DNA TGTGCCAGCAGCTTGGGGAGGGACGGGGAGACCCAGTACTTC. Protein sequence: CASSLGRDGETQYF.

The rearrangement links TRBV28 to TRBJ2-3, with D maybe TRBD1 (6 bases). CDR3 size: 14 residues. The V and J ends lost 2 bases and 6 bases respectively, with 12 bases between them. Germline CDR1 MDHEN, CDR2 SYDVKM. The CDR3 nucleotides read TGTGCCAGCAGTTTACCGGATGACAGGGATACGCAGTATTTT. This translates into CASSLPDDRDTQYF.

The chain links TRBV9 to TRBJ2-1; tentatively, D is TRBD1 (6 bases). Trimming removed 4 bases at V and 0 bases at J, with 11 bases between. The CDR3 is made up of 15 amino acids. Germline CDR1 and CDR2: SGDLS and YYNGEE. The CDR3 DNA reads TGTGCCAGCAGCCCTTGGACAGACTCCTACAATGAGCAGTTCTTC. This gives the protein CASSPWTDSYNEQFF.

This clone was recorded only once. V usage is TRBV10-2 and J usage is TRBJ2-3, with a weak D call TRBD1 (5 bases). The CDR3 has 14 residues. From germline, CDR1 is WSHSY and CDR2 SAAADI. Trimming removed 7 bases at V and 3 bases at J, with 14 bases between. The CDR3 DNA reads TGCGCCAGCAAGGCAGACACAGGTACAGATACGCAGTATTTT. Amino acids: CASKADTGTDTQYF.

The count of this clone is one. This chain uses TRBV15 with TRBJ2-5, with 13 nucleotides matching TRBD2. This CDR3 comprises 16 residues. CDR1 is LNHNV and CDR2 is YYDKDF in the germline V gene (reference sequence). V shed 1 base and J 3 bases; nucleotides not matched to a gene: 2. The CDR3 loop reads CATSRGGTSGKETQYF. The CDR3, as DNA: TGTGCCACCAGCAGAGGGGGGACTAGCGGGAAAGAGACCCAGTACTTC.

The chain couples TRBV5-5 to TRBJ2-3; D may be TRBD1 (6 bases). V was trimmed by 3 bases and J by 4 bases, leaving 18 bases between them. CDR1 and CDR2 (germline): SGHKS, YYEKEE (reference sequence). The CDR3 consists of 16 residues. The CDR3 coding sequence is TGTGCCAGCAGCTCGTCCGTAATGGGGGCATCAGATACGCAGTATTTT. Protein sequence: CASSSSVMGASDTQYF.

V gene TRBV11-2 combines with J gene TRBJ2-2; 8 nucleotides agree with TRBD1. Germline V lookup: CDR1 SGHAT, CDR2 FQNNGV. V gave up 2 bases and J gave up 4 bases; unmatched junction bases: 9. The CDR3 covers 17 residues. The CDR3 DNA sequence: TGTGCCAGCAGCTTACGGACAGGGTCAGGTTTCACCGGGGAGCTGTTTTTT. This encodes CASSLRTGSGFTGELFF.

This sequence joins TRBV6-5 and TRBJ2-3; no clear D gene. This CDR3 is 15 amino acids long. CDR1 is MNHEY, CDR2 SVGAGI, per germline. V was cut by 5 bases and J by 0 bases, with 12 bases left in between. The CDR3 coding sequence is TGTGCCAGCAGTCCCCGGTATGAGAGCACAGATACGCAGTATTTT. Translation: CASSPRYESTDTQYF.

The chain couples TRBV19 to TRBJ2-1; TRBD1 agrees at 8 bases. Germline CDR1 LNHDA, CDR2 SQIVND (reference sequence). V was clipped by 5 bases and J by 4 bases; unmatched bases: 4. This CDR3 comprises 14 residues. In nucleotides, the CDR3 is TGTGCCAGTAGTCCCAGACAGGGGTACAATGAGCAGTTCTTC. This codes for CASSPRQGYNEQFF.

V and J are TRBV21-1 and TRBJ1-5; the table assigns TRBD1, which was not confirmed against the DNA. TRBV21-1 is an annotated pseudogene. The CDR3 is 10 residues long. The CDR3 region has the DNA TGCAGGGGGCGGCAGGAGCCCCAGCATTTT. This sequence encodes CRGRQEPQHF.

The chain combines TRBV19 with TRBJ1-2; D gene uncertain. Germline CDR1 reads LNHDA; CDR2 reads SQIVND (reference sequence). V was clipped by 6 bases and J by 1 base, with 6 bases between them. CDR3 length: 12 amino acids. In DNA, the CDR3 is TGTGCCAGTAGGGGCCTTAACTATGGCTACACCTTC. Its translation is CASRGLNYGYTF. Full variable domain (remainder filled in from reference TRBV19 and TRBJ1-2): DGGITQSPKYLFRKEGQNVTLSCEQNLNHDAMYWYRQDPGQGLRLIYYSQIVNDFQKGDIAEGYSVSREKKESFPLTVTSAQKNPTAFYLCASRGLNYGYTFGSGTRLTVV.

CDR3 in amino acids: CASSAAGTGPYEQYF. The CDR3 region has the DNA TGTGCCAGCAGCGCAGCCGGGACAGGCCCCTACGAGCAGTACTTC. The chain couples TRBV7-2 to TRBJ2-7, with TRBD1 matching over 8 bases. This CDR3 comprises 15 residues. CDR1 is SGHTA and CDR2 is FQGNSA in the germline V gene. The ends lost 5 bases at V and 2 bases at J; junction bases unmatched: 8.

The CDR3 region is CASSLPGVGGNYGYTF. The CDR3 DNA reads as TGTGCCAGCAGCCTCCCGGGGGTGGGGGGGAACTATGGCTACACCTTC. V is TRBV11-2 and J is TRBJ1-2; D may be TRBD1 (5 bases). The ends were cut back, 5 bases at V and 2 bases at J, with 18 bases in the middle. The germline V gene encodes CDR1 SGHAT and CDR2 FQNNGV. The CDR3 loop spans 16 amino acids.

This chain uses TRBV2 with TRBJ2-6, with D perhaps matching TRBD1 (6 bases). This CDR3 is built from 14 residues. Germline V gene lookup returns CDR1 SNHLY and CDR2 FYNNEI. V was clipped by 8 bases and J by 2 bases, with 10 bases between them. The CDR3 sequence is CASHYRAGANVLTF. CDR3 in DNA: TGTGCCAGCCATTACAGGGCTGGGGCCAACGTCCTGACTTTC.

The gene calls are TRBV6-1 and TRBJ2-7; 9 bases are a match to TRBD1. Germline loops: CDR1 MNHNS, CDR2 SASEGT. Trimming cost V 2 bases and J 4 bases; bases outside gene matches: 6. This CDR3 contains 15 residues. CDR3 sequence: CASSESGTGTYEQYF. The CDR3 coding sequence is TGTGCCAGCAGTGAATCCGGGACAGGGACTTACGAGCAGTACTTC.

In its sample, this clone was seen once. The chain has TRBV19 and TRBJ1-2; D is ambiguous. V shed 4 bases and J shed 4 bases, with 28 bases lying between them. CDR3 size: 19 residues. Germline-derived CDR1 and CDR2 are LNHDA and SQIVND (reference sequence). CDR3 protein: CASSSRYSPLREGSYGYTF. The CDR3 DNA reads TGTGCCAGTAGTAGCAGATACTCACCTTTGCGCGAGGGATCCTATGGCTACACCTTC.

The genes are TRBV7-9 and TRBJ2-3; 7 nucleotides align to TRBD1. After removal of 1 base from V and 0 bases from J, the junction contained 7 bases not matched to a gene. This CDR3 has 17 residues. Germline CDR1 is SEHNR and CDR2 is FQNEAQ (reference sequence). The CDR3 DNA follows: TGTGCCAGCAGCTTAGTGTCAGGACAGGCTAGCACAGATACGCAGTATTTT. Translated, it gives CASSLVSGQASTDTQYF.

This rearrangement joins TRBV5-1 to TRBJ2-2; TRBD2 matches at 11 bases. V lost 4 bases to trimming and J lost 4 bases; unmatched junction nucleotides: 6. In germline, CDR1 is SGHRS, CDR2 YFSETQ. The length of the CDR3 is 16 residues. The CDR3 protein is CASSQLAGAPTGELFF. The CDR3 bases are TGCGCCAGCAGCCAACTAGCGGGAGCCCCCACCGGGGAGCTGTTTTTT.

V is TRBV5-1 and J is TRBJ2-5; the match to TRBD2 covers 9 bases. The trim removed 7 bases at V and 4 bases at J, leaving 2 bases unmatched. The CDR3 loop spans 12 amino acids. CDR1 is SGHRS, CDR2 YFSETQ, per germline. CDR3 sequence reads: CASGAGGETQYF. CDR3 bases: TGCGCCAGCGGAGCGGGAGGAGAGACCCAGTACTTC.

The chain carries TRBV19 and TRBJ1-5, with 8 nucleotides matching TRBD1. Per the germline V gene, CDR1 is LNHDA and CDR2 is SQIVND (reference sequence). V trimming: 5 bases; J trimming: 0 bases; junction bases outside the gene matches: 9. The CDR3 extends over 17 amino acids. CDR3 sequence reads: CASSPATGAYSNQPQHF. The DNA for the CDR3 is TGTGCCAGTAGTCCCGCGACAGGGGCGTATAGCAATCAGCCCCAGCATTTT.

The genes are TRBV7-3 and TRBJ2-2; D possibly corresponds to TRBD1 (6 bases). V was trimmed by 5 bases and J by 3 bases, leaving 7 bases between them. This CDR3 is built from 13 residues. Germline CDR1 reads SGHTA; CDR2 reads FQGTGA. CDR3 residues: CASSPGDTGELFF. CDR3 in DNA: TGTGCCAGCAGCCCAGGGGACACCGGGGAGCTGTTTTTT.